This TCR beta chain was identified in a study of cytomegalovirus exposure and HLA in healthy donors. Overall study results and limits: Analyzed later, most CMV-associated TCR beta chains appeared HLA-restricted. Later work associated more than 15,000 TCR beta sequences with HLA alleles at 0.05 false discovery rate.

The PCR used 60 Vbeta and 13 Jbeta primers. TCRdb keeps only in-frame clones here, not all; method: immunoSEQ multiplex PCR. The repertoire holds about 140,000 clones, with roughly 65% as singletons. This clone was seen more than once but under ten times. The target antigen is unknown. V was clipped by 5 bases and J by 3 bases; unmatched bases: 3. The CDR3 sequence is 15 residues long. Per the germline V gene, CDR1 is SGHTA and CDR2 is FQGNSA. V and J are TRBV7-2 and TRBJ1-4; TRBD1 aligns across 10 bases. The sequenced sample consisted of PBMCs. This sequence was found in a woman in her twenties or thirties in good health and CMV-seronegative. CDR3 in DNA: TGTGCCAGCAGCCGACAGGGGGCAGCTAATGAAAAACTGTTTTTT. Its translation is CASSRQGAANEKLFF.